The clone carrying this T cell receptor (beta chain) was seen repeatedly, ten times or more. Time point defined: newly diagnosed GD, antithyroid drugs for less than 3 months. With RNA extracted from PBMCs as input, the TCR library was made. Arm-PCR of CDR3 regions and iRepertoire HTBI primers were the basis on which TCR beta libraries were built. TCRdb re-called the multiplex PCR reads with MiXCR, one entry per CDR3 protein. The sample lists 500,000 or so distinct CDR3 sequences, 16% occurring once. This sample is drawn from a study of regulatory T cells in long-lasting Graves disease. Trimming cost V 4 bases and J 4 bases; bases outside gene matches: 7. Germline CDR1 and CDR2: SGHRS and YFSETQ. The CDR3 runs 16 residues. This same sample was also taken into another study, of T cells in Graves' hyperthyroidism and ophthalmopathy. As that report states: TCR CDR3 regions were first amplified by RT-PCR with HTBI primers.

Sequenced here: peripheral blood mononuclear cells (PBMCs), sampled at new diagnosis, from a patient treated with antithyroid drugs. The chain combines TRBV5-1 with TRBJ2-5; 13 bases are a match to TRBD2. The TCR originated in a man aged 40-50 years with Graves disease. Here the CDR3 reads CASSQLAGGPGETQYF. The CDR3 DNA reads as TGCGCCAGCAGCCAACTAGCGGGAGGGCCGGGAGAGACCCAGTACTTC.